Presented here are 12 T cell receptor beta chains from one specimen sequenced in a study of cytomegalovirus exposure and HLA in healthy donors (dated by TCRdb to about 2017). To prepare the library, the immunoSEQ multiplex PCR assay was applied. Imported from immuneACCESS, the table was reduced by TCRdb to in-frame sequences with V and J called. These copies leave out some clones; in studies compared against another copy, an unresolved V gene accounts for under half, and the cause of the remainder is not known. Within this sample are under 150,000 clones, with about nine tenths of them counted one time only. Roughly 3% of the sample lies in the top ten. Sequencing was carried out using PBMCs. These receptors came from a man aged 18-30 years in good health and CMV-seronegative.

The genes are TRBV4-2 and TRBJ2-5, with 10 bases lining up with TRBD2. Germline lookup yields CDR1 LGHNA and CDR2 YNFKEQ. The CDR3 is made up of 15 amino acids. Losses at the gene ends were 3 bases for V and 1 base for J; bases not matched to a gene: 2. CDR3 loop: CASSHRTSGQETQYF. The DNA for the CDR3 is TGTGCCAGCAGCCACAGGACTAGCGGCCAAGAGACCCAGTACTTC.

The chain recombines TRBV7-8 with TRBJ2-1; 11 positions agree with TRBD2. CDR1 and CDR2 from the germline V gene are SGHVS and FQNEAQ. CDR3 length: 16 amino acids. The V gene end was trimmed by 2 bases and the J gene end by 2 bases; junction bases not matched to a gene: 2. The CDR3 sequence is CASSLSSGRAYNEQFF. CDR3 sequence (DNA): TGTGCCAGCAGCTTAAGTAGCGGGAGGGCCTACAATGAGCAGTTCTTC. The variable domain in full, with the rest retrieved from reference TRBV7-8 and TRBJ2-1, is GAGVSQSPRYKVAKRGQDVALRCDPISGHVSLFWYQQALGQGPEFLTYFQNEAQLDKSGLPSDRFFAERPEGSVSTLKIQRTQQEDSAVYLCASSLSSGRAYNEQFFGPGTRLTVL.

This clone has a single count. The chain uses TRBV25-1 and TRBJ1-1, with D uncertain. Trimming stripped 9 bases from V and 3 bases from J, with 14 bases between. Per germline, CDR1 MGHDK and CDR2 SYGVNS. The CDR3 is made up of 13 amino acids. CDR3 sequence: CARWRTEHTEAFF. CDR3 nucleotide sequence: TGTGCCAGATGGAGGACCGAGCACACTGAAGCTTTCTTT.

This chain joins TRBV6-5 and TRBJ1-1, with 7 bases fitting TRBD1. The CDR3 totals 14 residues. V trimming: 5 bases; J trimming: 0 bases; junction bases outside the gene matches: 3. CDR1 MNHEY and CDR2 SVGAGI come from the germline V gene. The CDR3 DNA reads TGTGCCAGCAGTCCGCAGGGGGTGAACACTGAAGCTTTCTTT. It codes for CASSPQGVNTEAFF.

This clone was recorded once. This chain connects TRBV7-8 to TRBJ1-3; TRBD1 matches 10 bases. The CDR3 contains 15 residues. V gave up 5 bases and J gave up 0 bases; unmatched junction bases: 1. From germline, CDR1 is SGHVS and CDR2 FQNEAQ. CDR3 amino acids: CASSRQGASGNTIYF. CDR3 coding DNA: TGTGCCAGCAGCCGACAGGGGGCCTCTGGAAACACCATATATTTT.

V gene TRBV7-9 combines with J gene TRBJ2-5; 8 positions match TRBD2. This CDR3 region has 15 residues. Per the germline V gene, CDR1 is SEHNR and CDR2 is FQNEAQ (reference sequence). The V and J ends lost 2 bases and 5 bases, in that order; junction bases with no gene match: 7. This CDR3 is CASSLPREDWETQYF. The DNA of the CDR3 is TGTGCCAGCAGCTTACCGCGGGAGGACTGGGAGACCCAGTACTTC. Full variable domain (remainder filled in from reference TRBV7-9 and TRBJ2-5): DTGVSQNPRHKITKRGQNVTFRCDPISEHNRLYWYRQTLGQGPEFLTYFQNEAQLEKSRLLSDRFSAERPKGSFSTLEIQRTEQGDSAMYLCASSLPREDWETQYFGPGTRLLVL.

This chain joins TRBV23-1 and TRBJ1-1; tentative D call: TRBD1 (5 bases). TRBV23-1 is assigned to the ORF class and has an uncertain function. CDR3 size: 18 residues. Trimming took off 2 bases at V and 3 bases at J, with 22 bases between the two ends. CDR3 nucleotide sequence: TGCGCCAGCAGTCAACGAGACATTGGTGAAGGGGAGGACACTGAAGCTTTCTTT. Translating gives CASSQRDIGEGEDTEAFF.

This clone was picked up a small number of times. The chain recombines TRBV6-4 with TRBJ2-1; 8 bases agree with TRBD2. Trimming cost V 3 bases and J 4 bases; bases outside gene matches: 5. The V gene's germline CDR1 is MRHNA and CDR2 SNTAGT. This CDR3 spans 15 amino acids. The CDR3: CASSEEAGAYNEQFF. The CDR3, as DNA: TGTGCCAGCAGTGAGGAAGCGGGGGCTTACAATGAGCAGTTCTTC.

The chain is built from TRBV6-1 and TRBJ2-5, with a tentative D call TRBD2 (5 bases). The CDR3 totals 13 residues. Germline-derived CDR1 and CDR2 are MNHNS and SASEGT. With 6 bases removed from V and 5 bases from J, the gap between germline ends came to 13 bases. The CDR3 nucleotides read TGTGCCAGCAGAGACGAGGGTCGGGAGACCCAGTACTTC. This encodes CASRDEGRETQYF.

This clone turned up a few times. This chain connects TRBV2 to TRBJ1-1; 7 bases are a match to TRBD1. With 6 bases clipped from V and 2 bases from J, the junction kept 6 bases outside the gene matches. The CDR3 runs 14 residues. Germline values: CDR1 SNHLY, CDR2 FYNNEI. CDR3: CASSYQGGNTEAFF. CDR3 DNA sequence: TGTGCCAGCAGCTATCAGGGGGGTAACACTGAAGCTTTCTTT.

This clone occurred once. J is TRBJ1-1 and V is TRBV18, with D possibly TRBD1 on 5 matching bases. Between the trimmed V and J ends, which lost 6 bases and 1 base, there was a span of 15 bases. Germline lookup yields CDR1 KGHSH and CDR2 LQKENI. The CDR3 covers 15 residues. CDR3 amino acids: CASSRGVGGNTEAFF. Written as DNA, the CDR3 is TGTGCCAGCTCCCGCGGGGTCGGGGGGAACACTGAAGCTTTCTTT.

V gene TRBV20-1 combines with J gene TRBJ1-1; 10 bases line up with TRBD1. The germline gives CDR1 DFQATT, CDR2 SNEGSKA (reference sequence). The CDR3 is made up of 11 amino acids. DNA of the CDR3: TGCGTCGGACAGGGGGGAACTGAAGCTTTCTTT. It encodes CVGQGGTEAFF.